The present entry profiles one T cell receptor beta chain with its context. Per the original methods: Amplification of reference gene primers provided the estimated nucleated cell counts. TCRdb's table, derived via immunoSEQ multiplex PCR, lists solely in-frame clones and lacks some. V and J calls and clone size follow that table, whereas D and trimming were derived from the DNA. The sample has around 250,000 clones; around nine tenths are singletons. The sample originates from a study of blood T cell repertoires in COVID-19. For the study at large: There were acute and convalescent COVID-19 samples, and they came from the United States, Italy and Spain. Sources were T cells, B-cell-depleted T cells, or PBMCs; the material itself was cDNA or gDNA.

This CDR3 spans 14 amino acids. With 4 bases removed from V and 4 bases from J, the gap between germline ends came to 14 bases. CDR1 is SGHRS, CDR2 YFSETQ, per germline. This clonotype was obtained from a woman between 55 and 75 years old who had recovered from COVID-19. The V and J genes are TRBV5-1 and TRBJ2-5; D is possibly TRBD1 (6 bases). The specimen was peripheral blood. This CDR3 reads CASSGTPGAETQYF. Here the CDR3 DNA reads TGCGCCAGCAGCGGAACCCCAGGGGCAGAGACCCAGTACTTC.